This T cell receptor (beta chain) is from a study of tumor-infiltrating lymphocytes in localized non-small cell lung cancer. Study as a whole: Some samples were collected after neoadjuvant chemotherapy; smokers, never-smokers and several histologies were included. Overall study findings and caveats: IM1 and IM2 tumors showed no difference in T-cell fraction. Compared with uninvolved lung, tumors showed higher T cell infiltration by TCRbeta sequencing. Technical variation could not be separated from intratumor heterogeneity here.

This clone was counted only a few times. As yet, its antigen is unknown. Method: immunoSEQ multiplex PCR; TCRdb's copy keeps in-frame clones and lacks some. The repertoire holds thousands of clones, with about 65% as singletons. The CDR3 length is 14 residues. Germline-derived CDR1 and CDR2 are WSHSY and SAAADI. Germline trimming cut 5 bases from V and 6 bases from J; bases unmatched to any gene: 4. The receptor comes from a human donor with non-small cell lung cancer. V is TRBV10-2 and J is TRBJ1-6; TRBD1 aligns across 7 bases. Sequencing used uninvolved lung tissue not adjacent to the tumor. This CDR3 is CASSHSGGNSPLHF. Written as DNA, the CDR3 is TGCGCCAGCAGTCACTCAGGGGGTAATTCACCCCTCCACTTT.